The clone carrying this T cell receptor beta chain was observed at least ten times. What it binds is not known. The data are from a study of T cells in Graves' hyperthyroidism and ophthalmopathy. Study findings and constraints: Blood shared most expanded thyroid clonotypes above 0.001.

Template material for amplifying TCR beta CDR3 regions consisted of RNA transcripts. HTBI primers were the set used in a first-round RT-PCR of the TCR CDR3. TCRdb reprocessed the multiplex PCR reads via MiXCR and lists one record per CDR3 protein. The sample holds approximately 400,000 distinct CDR3 sequences, 15% seen once. This clonotype originated in a woman under 40 with Graves' hyperthyroidism. The specimen was blood.

The CDR3 DNA reads as TGTGCCAGCAGCTTGGGGCTAGCGGCCCTGTACAATGAGCAGTTCTTC. Its protein product is CASSLGLAALYNEQFF. The gene calls are TRBV5-6 and TRBJ2-1; 7 bases fit TRBD2. This CDR3 region has 16 residues. Germline V gene lookup returns CDR1 SGHDT and CDR2 YYEEEE. The V gene end was trimmed by 0 bases and the J gene end by 4 bases; junction bases not matched to a gene: 7.